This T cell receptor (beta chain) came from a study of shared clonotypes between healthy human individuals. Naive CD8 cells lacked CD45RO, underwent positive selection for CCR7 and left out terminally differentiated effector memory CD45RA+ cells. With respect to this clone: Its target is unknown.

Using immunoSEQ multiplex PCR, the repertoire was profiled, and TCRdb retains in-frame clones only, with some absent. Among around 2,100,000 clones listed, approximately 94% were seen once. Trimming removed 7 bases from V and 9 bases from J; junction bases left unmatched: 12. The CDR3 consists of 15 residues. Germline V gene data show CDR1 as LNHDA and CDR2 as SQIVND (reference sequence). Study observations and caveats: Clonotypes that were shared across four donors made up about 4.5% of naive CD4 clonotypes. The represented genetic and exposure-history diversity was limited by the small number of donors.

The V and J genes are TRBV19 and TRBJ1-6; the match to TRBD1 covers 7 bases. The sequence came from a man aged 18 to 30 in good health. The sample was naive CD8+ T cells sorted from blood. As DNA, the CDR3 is TGTGCCAGTACCCCCGCCGGGACAGTTCTTTCACCCCTCCACTTT. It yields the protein CASTPAGTVLSPLHF.